This entry lists 32 T cell receptor beta chains sequenced from one sample in a study of blood T cell repertoires in COVID-19. Clones were sequenced by immunoSEQ multiplex PCR, and TCRdb holds only the in-frame ones, with some missing. The sample has roughly 130,000 clones; more than 70% are singletons. Sequences were obtained from peripheral blood. These receptors came from an older man with acute or convalescent COVID-19.

This chain joins TRBV6-1 and TRBJ1-6; D is uncertain. V was shortened by 0 bases and J by 0 bases, with 15 bases between the two germline ends. CDR1 MNHNS and CDR2 SASEGT come from the germline V gene. The CDR3 loop spans 19 amino acids. The CDR3, as DNA: TGTGCCAGCAGTGAAGCGCTAGTCTGGGTGAGCTCCTATAATTCACCCCTCCACTTT. Protein sequence: CASSEALVWVSSYNSPLHF.

The chain joins TRBV7-8 to TRBJ2-1; no clear D. This CDR3 comprises 16 residues. CDR1 and CDR2 from the germline V gene are SGHVS and FQNEAQ. V lost 5 bases, J lost 7 bases, and 21 bases lay in between. In DNA form, the CDR3 reads TGTGCCAGCAGCCCCAGTCTAGTGGATATCCCAAATGAGCAGTTCTTC. It codes for CASSPSLVDIPNEQFF.

This chain connects TRBV7-9 to TRBJ2-3; 14 nucleotides match TRBD2. Germline CDR1 SEHNR, CDR2 FQNEAQ (reference sequence). Trimming at V came to 5 bases and at J to 7 bases, leaving 8 bases not matched to a gene. The length of the CDR3 is 16 residues. The CDR3 DNA follows: TGTGCCAGCAGCCCCGGACTAGCGGGGGGCCCCTATACGCAGTATTTT. The encoded protein is CASSPGLAGGPYTQYF.

This clone was found a few times. The rearrangement uses TRBV5-1 and TRBJ2-3; the D gene is possibly TRBD1 (6 bases). CDR3 length equals 14 residues. Germline CDR1 reads SGHRS; CDR2 reads YFSETQ. V lost 5 bases to trimming and J lost 0 bases, with 10 bases between them. The DNA of the CDR3 is TGCGCCAGCAGGCCCGGACAGAGCACAGATACGCAGTATTTT. This encodes CASRPGQSTDTQYF.

This clone was recorded many times. This chain links TRBV5-5 with TRBJ1-1; 7 bases line up with TRBD1. CDR3 length equals 16 residues. Germline V lookup: CDR1 SGHKS, CDR2 YYEKEE (reference sequence). The V and J ends lost 5 bases and 6 bases, in that order; junction bases with no gene match: 16. This CDR3 is CASSHYRGPEFPEAFF. CDR3 DNA: TGTGCCAGCAGTCACTACAGGGGCCCGGAATTCCCTGAAGCTTTCTTT.

This clone came up a few times. The CDR3 DNA reads TGTGCCAGCAGTTTATTTGCTCAGGGAGGGTTTTGGGGCTACACCTTC. It specifies CASSLFAQGGFWGYTF. The chain recombines TRBV27 with TRBJ1-2; D might be TRBD1 (5 bases). With 1 base removed from V and 8 bases from J, the gap between germline ends came to 20 bases. The CDR3 length is 16 residues. Germline V gene sequence: CDR1 MNHEY, CDR2 SMNVEV (reference sequence).

This chain's CDR3 is CASSYGRAGRGNTIYF. CDR3 in DNA: TGTGCCAGCAGTTACGGAAGAGCTGGGAGGGGAAACACCATATATTTT. This chain joins TRBV6-5 and TRBJ1-3; D unresolved. The V end was cut by 2 bases, the J end by 4 bases, with 15 bases between. The CDR3 is 16 residues long. CDR1 MNHEY and CDR2 SVGAGI come from the germline V gene.

The J gene is TRBJ1-2, the V gene TRBV3-1 (or the pseudogene TRBV3-2), with 9 bases fitting TRBD1. V lost 4 bases and J lost 7; bases outside the gene matches: 7. This CDR3 contains 14 residues. Germline V gene sequence: CDR1 LGHDT, CDR2 YNNKEL (reference sequence). The CDR3 sequence is CASSPTGGSFGYTF. CDR3 DNA: TGTGCCAGCAGCCCGACAGGGGGTTCGTTTGGCTACACCTTC.

The chain couples TRBV10-3 to TRBJ2-1; D not resolved. The CDR3 is 14 amino acids. V gave up 6 bases and J gave up 7 bases, with 16 bases separating them. Germline lookup yields CDR1 ENHRY and CDR2 SYGVKD. The CDR3 reads CAIRSGRQANEQFF. The CDR3 nucleotides read TGTGCCATCAGATCAGGCCGCCAGGCGAATGAGCAGTTCTTC.

The rearrangement uses TRBV9 and TRBJ1-6, with 9 bases that match TRBD1. Losses at the gene ends were 1 base for V and 7 bases for J; bases not matched to a gene: 3. CDR3 length: 15 residues. Germline V CDR1 and CDR2: SGDLS, YYNGEE. The CDR3 protein is CASSVQGQGNSPLHF. CDR3 sequence (DNA): TGTGCCAGCAGCGTACAGGGACAGGGCAATTCACCCCTCCACTTT. The variable domain in full, completed from reference TRBV9 and TRBJ1-6, reads DSGVTQTPKHLITATGQRVTLRCSPRSGDLSVYWYQQSLDQGLQFLIQYYNGEERAKGNILERFSAQQFPDLHSELNLSSLELGDSALYFCASSVQGQGNSPLHFGNGTRLTVT.

The rearrangement uses TRBV2 and TRBJ2-5; D is undetermined. V lost 4 bases and J 4 bases, leaving 10 bases between the germline ends. Per the germline V gene, CDR1 is SNHLY and CDR2 is FYNNEI. The CDR3 has 13 residues. This chain's CDR3 is CASSGQRRETQYF. The CDR3 DNA sequence: TGTGCCAGCAGTGGCCAGCGAAGAGAGACCCAGTACTTC.

The chain links TRBV27 to TRBJ1-2, with 9 bases that match TRBD1. The trim removed 4 bases at V and 4 bases at J, leaving 4 bases unmatched. The CDR3 is made up of 14 amino acids. Germline assignment: CDR1 MNHEY and CDR2 SMNVEV (reference sequence). CDR3 protein: CASSWTGAGYGYTF. DNA of the CDR3: TGTGCCAGCAGTTGGACAGGGGCCGGCTATGGCTACACCTTC.

The gene calls are TRBV3-1 (or the pseudogene TRBV3-2) and TRBJ1-1; 8 nucleotides align to TRBD1. The germline CDR1 and CDR2 sequences are LGHDT and YNNKEL (reference sequence). The CDR3 sequence is 14 residues long. The J segment lost 10 bases and the V segment lost 0 bases, leaving 7 bases of the junction unmatched. The CDR3: CASSQDWARGRAFF. Written as DNA, the CDR3 is TGTGCCAGCAGCCAAGATTGGGCCAGGGGGCGAGCTTTCTTT.

J is TRBJ2-7 and V is TRBV28; D perhaps matches TRBD2 (6 bases). The V gene's germline CDR1 is MDHEN and CDR2 SYDVKM. V gave up 3 bases and J gave up 3 bases, with 12 bases separating them. The CDR3 totals 14 residues. The CDR3 DNA reads TGTGCCAGCAGTTTTGGAGGGGTTGGCTACGAGCAGTACTTC. The encoded protein is CASSFGGVGYEQYF. Full variable domain (outside the CDR3, taken from reference TRBV28 and TRBJ2-7): DVKVTQSSRYLVKRTGEKVFLECVQDMDHENMFWYRQDPGLGLRLIYFSYDVKMKEKGDIPEGYSVSREKKERFSLILESASTNQTSMYLCASSFGGVGYEQYFGPGTRLTVT.

The genes are TRBV6-5 and TRBJ1-5; perhaps TRBD1 as D (6 bases). The CDR3 contains 16 residues. Germline CDR1 and CDR2: MNHEY and SVGAGI. Trimming removed 2 bases from V and 2 bases from J, with 13 bases in between. The CDR3 nucleotides read TGTGCCAGCAGTTACCCAGGACAGTGGGGCAATCAGCCCCAGCATTTT. Its translation: CASSYPGQWGNQPQHF.

The chain couples TRBV25-1 to TRBJ2-1, with D perhaps TRBD1 (5 bases). V lost 0 bases and J lost 10, with 7 bases in between. In germline, CDR1 is MGHDK, CDR2 SYGVNS. The length of the CDR3 is 12 residues. CDR3 protein: CASSEYRTEQFF. The DNA for the CDR3 is TGTGCCAGCAGTGAATATCGGACAGAGCAGTTCTTC.

The chain couples TRBV29-1 to TRBJ1-2; D is possibly TRBD1 (5 bases). CDR1 is SQVTM, CDR2 ANQGSEA, per germline. The CDR3 runs 16 residues. V dropped 7 bases and J dropped 4 bases, with 25 bases sitting between them. CDR3 protein: CSAPSWLQGRFYGYTF. In nucleotides, the CDR3 is TGCAGCGCCCCCTCCTGGCTGCAGGGAAGATTCTATGGCTACACCTTC.

This clone was detected once. The chain uses TRBV11-3 and TRBJ2-1; 10 bases are shared with TRBD2. V shed 0 bases and J 3 bases; nucleotides not matched to a gene: 11. CDR1 and CDR2 from the germline V gene are SGHNT and YENEEA. CDR3 length equals 19 residues. The CDR3 DNA follows: TGTGCCAGCAGCTTAGATGGGAGGCTAGCGGGGGAGATCTACAATGAGCAGTTCTTC. Its protein product is CASSLDGRLAGEIYNEQFF.

The chain has TRBV27 and TRBJ1-1, with 8 bases that match TRBD1. V lost 6 bases, J lost 6 bases, and 6 bases stayed unmatched. CDR3 length equals 13 residues. Germline CDR1 is MNHEY and CDR2 is SMNVEV (reference sequence). CDR3 nucleotides: TGTGCCAGCAGGCGGACAGGGTCCCCTGAAGCTTTCTTT. Residues: CASRRTGSPEAFF.

The chain carries TRBV21-1 and TRBJ1-1. TRBV21-1 corresponds to a pseudogene. The CDR3 has 14 residues. CDR3 amino acids: CASSNRRGNTEAFF. The CDR3 nucleotides read TGTGCCAGCAGCAACCGACGGGGGAACACTGAAGCTTTCTTT.

This rearrangement joins TRBV6-5 to TRBJ1-2, with a tentative D call TRBD1 (6 bases). Trimming left V 0 bases short and J 4 bases short, with 12 bases between. The CDR3 length is 15 residues. Germline CDR1 reads MNHEY; CDR2 reads SVGAGI. The CDR3: CASSYSRGTAYGYTF. The CDR3 region has the DNA TGTGCCAGCAGTTACTCGAGGGGGACGGCCTATGGCTACACCTTC.

The V gene is TRBV25-1, the J gene TRBJ1-2, with D unclear. The germline V gene encodes CDR1 MGHDK and CDR2 SYGVNS. The CDR3 runs to 13 residues. The V end was cut by 2 bases, the J end by 4 bases, with 8 bases between. CDR3 in DNA: TGTGCCAGCAGTGAAAGAGGCATCTATGGCTACACCTTC. Residues: CASSERGIYGYTF.

The rearrangement joins TRBV27 to TRBJ1-2, with D perhaps TRBD1 (5 bases). This CDR3 contains 15 residues. V was trimmed by 0 bases and J by 1 base, leaving 9 bases between them. Per the germline V gene, CDR1 is MNHEY and CDR2 is SMNVEV (reference sequence). CDR3 amino acids: CASSLSPGGNYGYTF. CDR3 bases: TGTGCCAGCAGTTTATCGCCCGGGGGTAACTATGGCTACACCTTC.

CDR3 loop: CASSLVVAGQGIQETQYF. DNA of the CDR3: TGTGCCAGCAGCTTAGTGGTCGCCGGGCAGGGAATACAAGAGACCCAGTACTTC. This chain uses TRBV7-2 with TRBJ2-5; a possible D gene is TRBD1 (5 bases). Deletions cut 1 base from V and 2 bases from J, with 20 bases between. Germline V CDR1 and CDR2: SGHTA, FQGNSA. The CDR3 has 18 amino acids.

V usage is TRBV19 and J usage is TRBJ2-1; D perhaps matches TRBD2 (6 bases). This CDR3 comprises 15 residues. V was trimmed by 6 bases and J by 4 bases, leaving 16 bases between them. From germline, CDR1 is LNHDA and CDR2 SQIVND (reference sequence). Here the CDR3 reads CASSGWRDLYNEQFF. Written as DNA, the CDR3 is TGTGCCAGTAGCGGCTGGCGGGACCTATACAATGAGCAGTTCTTC.

The chain recombines TRBV6-5 with TRBJ1-4, with D unresolved. The CDR3 loop spans 16 amino acids. V was cut by 1 base and J by 5 bases, with 14 bases left in between. Germline CDR1 is MNHEY and CDR2 is SVGAGI. The CDR3 reads CASSYFFLGGNEKLFF. For the CDR3, the DNA is TGTGCCAGCAGTTACTTTTTCCTAGGCGGGAATGAAAAACTGTTTTTT.

This clone was observed a few times. This chain uses TRBV12-3 or TRBV12-4 with TRBJ1-2, with D unclear. The length of the CDR3 is 12 residues. V dropped 7 bases and J dropped 2 bases, with 8 bases sitting between them. CDR3 loop: CASTAGNYGYTF. The DNA of the CDR3 is TGTGCCAGCACGGCCGGGAACTATGGCTACACCTTC.

This rearrangement joins TRBV19 to TRBJ2-7; 8 bases are shared with TRBD2. The CDR3 is 18 amino acids. Germline V gene data show CDR1 as LNHDA and CDR2 as SQIVND (reference sequence). After removal of 2 bases from V and 0 bases from J, the junction contained 12 bases not matched to a gene. The DNA of the CDR3 is TGTGCCAGTAGTATACTCTGGGGTAGCGGGGTCGCCTCCTACGAGCAGTACTTC. It translates to CASSILWGSGVASYEQYF.

The rearrangement uses TRBV5-1 and TRBJ1-2; TRBD1 matches at 7 bases. The germline V gene has CDR1 SGHRS and CDR2 YFSETQ. Trimming at V came to 2 bases and at J to 4 bases, leaving 5 bases not matched to a gene. CDR3 length: 14 amino acids. CDR3 region: CASSLRQGGYGYTF. CDR3 in DNA: TGCGCCAGCAGCTTACGACAGGGAGGCTATGGCTACACCTTC.

The rearrangement uses TRBV4-1 and TRBJ2-1, with 7 bases aligning to TRBD2. Germline loops: CDR1 MGHRA, CDR2 YSYEKL. There are 17 residues in the CDR3. Germline trimming cut 0 bases from V and 0 bases from J; bases unmatched to any gene: 5. CDR3 protein: CASSQEGGSSSYNEQFF. CDR3 DNA: TGCGCCAGCAGCCAAGAGGGGGGGTCGAGCTCCTACAATGAGCAGTTCTTC.

To note about this clone: This sample includes further DNA sequences coding for the same CDR3. V and J are TRBV6-1 and TRBJ2-7; D uncertain. Trimming took off 2 bases at V and 1 base at J, with 6 bases between the two ends. Germline CDR1 MNHNS, CDR2 SASEGT. The CDR3 is 13 residues long. Written as DNA, the CDR3 is TGTGCCAGCAGTGAAACAGTATCCTACGAGCAGTACTTC. Residues: CASSETVSYEQYF.

CDR3 in amino acids: CATRKVPGGGNQPQHF. The DNA for the CDR3 is TGTGCCACCAGAAAGGTCCCGGGAGGGGGCAATCAGCCCCAGCATTTT. This rearrangement joins TRBV15 to TRBJ1-5, with a weak D call TRBD1 (5 bases). The CDR3 spans 16 residues. The germline V gene has CDR1 LNHNV and CDR2 YYDKDF (reference sequence). V lost 6 bases, J lost 2 bases, and 17 bases lay in between.